This T cell receptor beta chain was retrieved from a study of blood T cell repertoires in COVID-19. Study background: The United States, Italy and Spain supplied acute and convalescent COVID-19 samples. T cells, B-cell-depleted T cells, or PBMCs supplied cDNA or gDNA.

This clone was counted a single time. Per the original data handling: Reference gene primer amplification gave estimated nucleated cell counts. The method was immunoSEQ multiplex PCR; TCRdb's version includes in-frame clones alone and lacks a portion of them. Clone size and V and J calls were adopted from that table, with D and trimming inferred from the DNA. Of around 50,000 clones detected, 65% to 90% appear once; the ten largest clones hold 2.5% to 3%. V lost 4 bases to trimming and J lost 0 bases; unmatched junction nucleotides: 4. Germline V CDR1 and CDR2: LNHDA, SQIVND (reference sequence). The CDR3 runs 16 residues.

The origin of this receptor is an elderly woman with acute or convalescent COVID-19. This rearrangement joins TRBV19 to TRBJ2-3; 10 nucleotides agree with TRBD2. Sequences were obtained from peripheral blood. CDR3 in DNA: TGTGCCAGTAGTAGTAGCGGGGGGCCAAGCACAGATACGCAGTATTTT. This translates into CASSSSGGPSTDTQYF.